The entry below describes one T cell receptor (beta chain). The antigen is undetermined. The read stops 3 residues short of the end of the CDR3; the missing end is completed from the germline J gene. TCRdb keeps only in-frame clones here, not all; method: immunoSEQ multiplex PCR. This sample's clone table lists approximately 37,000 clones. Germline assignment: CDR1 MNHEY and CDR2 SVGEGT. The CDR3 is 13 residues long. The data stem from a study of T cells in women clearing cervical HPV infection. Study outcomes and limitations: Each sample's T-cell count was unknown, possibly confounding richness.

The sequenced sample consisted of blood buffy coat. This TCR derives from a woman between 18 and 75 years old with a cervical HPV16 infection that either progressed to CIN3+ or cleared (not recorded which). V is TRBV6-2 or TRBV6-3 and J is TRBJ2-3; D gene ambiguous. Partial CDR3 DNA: TGTGCCAGCAGTTACTGGCTTCAAGAGACG. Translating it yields CASSYWLQET. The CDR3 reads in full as CASSYWLQETQYF.